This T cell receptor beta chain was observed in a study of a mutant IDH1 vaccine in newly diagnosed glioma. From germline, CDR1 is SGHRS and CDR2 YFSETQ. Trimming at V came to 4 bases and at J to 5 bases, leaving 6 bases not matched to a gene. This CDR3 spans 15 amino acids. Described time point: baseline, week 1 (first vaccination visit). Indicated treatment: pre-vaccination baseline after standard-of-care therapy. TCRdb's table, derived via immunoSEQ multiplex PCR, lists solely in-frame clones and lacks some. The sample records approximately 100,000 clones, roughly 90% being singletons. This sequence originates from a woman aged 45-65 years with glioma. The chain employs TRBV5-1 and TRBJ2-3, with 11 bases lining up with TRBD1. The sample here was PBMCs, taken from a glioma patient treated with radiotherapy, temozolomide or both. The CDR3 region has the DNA TGCGCCAGCAGCGTACCCGGGACAGGGGGAGATACGCAGTATTTT. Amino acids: CASSVPGTGGDTQYF.